Shown below are 25 T cell receptor beta chains from a single sample sequenced in a study of T cells after yellow fever vaccination. TCRdb reprocessed the 5' RACE reads with MiXCR, giving one entry per CDR3 protein. The sample lists about 340,000 distinct CDR3 sequences, approximately 9% occurring once. Sequences were derived from PBMCs, sampled on the day of the first yellow fever vaccination. These receptors all come from a man aged 18 to 30 who received the YFV17D yellow fever vaccine.

V gene TRBV7-2 combines with J gene TRBJ1-1; D unresolved. Germline CDR1 and CDR2: SGHTA and FQGNSA. CDR3 length equals 15 residues. V shed 6 bases and J shed 6 bases, with 20 bases lying between them. The CDR3 sequence is CASSRGIGYAAEAFF. The CDR3 nucleotides are TGTGCCAGCAGTCGCGGGATTGGGTATGCCGCTGAAGCTTTCTTT.

The V gene is TRBV20-1, the J gene TRBJ2-3, with 8 bases identical to TRBD2. The CDR3 is made up of 15 amino acids. V gave up 2 bases and J gave up 0 bases; unmatched junction bases: 4. CDR1 DFQATT and CDR2 SNEGSKA come from the germline V gene (reference sequence). CDR3 sequence: CSARQTGGSTDTQYF. The CDR3 region has the DNA TGCAGTGCTAGACAGACGGGGGGGAGCACAGATACGCAGTATTTT.

This clonotype turned up a few times. The chain recombines TRBV5-7 with TRBJ1-1; the D gene is possibly TRBD1 (5 bases). TRBV5-7 is given ORF status, its function remaining uncertain. The CDR3 totals 17 residues. The V gene lost 2 bases and the J gene lost 5 bases, with 22 bases spanning the gap. The CDR3: CASSFRQGVLGKTEAFF. Here the CDR3 DNA reads TGTGCCAGCAGCTTCCGGCAGGGTGTTCTAGGGAAAACTGAAGCTTTCTTT.

The chain has TRBV24-1 and TRBJ2-1; either TRBD1 or TRBD2 may fit D (6 bases each). There are 16 residues in the CDR3. Trimming shortened V by 5 bases and J by 7 bases, and 20 bases separated the two germline ends. Germline V gene lookup returns CDR1 KGHDR and CDR2 SFDVKD. This CDR3 reads CATSGAGGRDFNEQFF. The CDR3 DNA reads TGTGCCACCAGTGGGGCTGGGGGGCGCGATTTTAATGAGCAGTTCTTC.

This chain links TRBV7-2 with TRBJ2-1; the match to TRBD2 covers 9 bases. The CDR3 is 14 residues long. Germline assignment: CDR1 SGHTA and CDR2 FQGNSA. V shed 5 bases and J 5 bases; nucleotides not matched to a gene: 4. This CDR3 is CASSDSGGNNEQFF. DNA for the CDR3: TGTGCCAGCAGCGATAGCGGGGGAAACAATGAGCAGTTCTTC. Looking up the rest from reference TRBV7-2 and TRBJ2-1 gives the full variable domain: GAGVSQSPSNKVTEKGKDVELRCDPISGHTALYWYRQSLGQGLEFLIYFQGNSAPDKSGLPSDRFSAERTGGSVSTLTIQRTQQEDSAVYLCASSDSGGNNEQFFGPGTRLTVL.

This sequence joins TRBV29-1 and TRBJ2-1; 14 nucleotides match TRBD2. V lost 7 bases, J lost 1 base, and 9 bases stayed unmatched. CDR3 length: 17 residues. CDR1 is SQVTM and CDR2 is ANQGSEA in the germline V gene. The CDR3 nucleotides are TGCAGCGCCTGGGGACTAGCGGGGGCCAAATCCTACAATGAGCAGTTCTTC. Encoded protein: CSAWGLAGAKSYNEQFF.

The V gene is TRBV5-1, the J gene TRBJ2-7; maybe TRBD2 (5 bases). This CDR3 comprises 15 residues. The germline V and J ends were trimmed by 0 bases and 0 bases, with 10 bases remaining between them. Germline loops: CDR1 SGHRS, CDR2 YFSETQ. The CDR3 loop reads CASSLGGAGSYEQYV. The CDR3 region has the DNA TGCGCCAGCAGCTTGGGGGGTGCGGGCTCCTACGAGCAGTACGTC.

This clonotype appeared many times. The J gene is TRBJ2-7, the V gene TRBV3-1; D is tentatively TRBD1 or TRBD2 (6 bases each). The V gene's germline CDR1 is LGHDT and CDR2 YNNKEL (reference sequence). V dropped 0 bases and J dropped 0 bases, with 12 bases sitting between them. There are 16 residues in the CDR3. The CDR3 here is CASSQDEGGCSYEQYV. The CDR3 coding sequence is TGTGCCAGCAGCCAAGATGAAGGGGGGTGCTCCTACGAGCAGTACGTC.

This clonotype was observed a few times. The chain combines TRBV20-1 with TRBJ1-6, with no clear D. The ends were cut back, 2 bases at V and 8 bases at J, with 13 bases in the middle. Germline V gene lookup returns CDR1 DFQATT and CDR2 SNEGSKA (reference sequence). The CDR3 totals 14 residues. The DNA of the CDR3 is TGCAGTGCTAGAATTCGACCCGCGGATTCACCCCTCCACTTT. It encodes CSARIRPADSPLHF.

This clonotype was detected ten times or more. The rearrangement joins TRBV20-1 to TRBJ2-5, with D perhaps being TRBD1 or TRBD2 (5 bases each). This CDR3 region has 13 residues. Germline CDR1 DFQATT, CDR2 SNEGSKA (reference sequence). Between the trimmed V and J ends, which lost 7 bases and 5 bases, there was a span of 17 bases. CDR3 sequence: CSVRLWGSETQYF. The CDR3 bases are TGCAGTGTAAGGTTGTGGGGGTCGGAGACCCAGTACTTC.

The rearrangement joins TRBV6-5 to TRBJ2-2; 8 bases align to TRBD1. Germline-derived CDR1 and CDR2 are MNHEY and SVGAGI. V trimming: 0 bases; J trimming: 3 bases; junction bases outside the gene matches: 3. This CDR3 is built from 16 residues. CDR3 residues: CASSYSQGADTGELFF. The CDR3 DNA is TGTGCCAGCAGTTACTCCCAGGGGGCGGACACCGGGGAGCTGTTTTTT.

The table lists this clonotype with a few counts. J is TRBJ2-5 and V is TRBV12-3 or TRBV12-4; D gene unclear. V lost 7 bases and J lost 2, with 5 bases in between. There are 11 residues in the CDR3. The CDR3 DNA follows: TGTGCCAGCACACAGCAAGAGACCCAGTACTTC. It specifies CASTQQETQYF.

The table lists this clonotype with a few counts. This rearrangement joins TRBV5-1 to TRBJ1-5, with a possible D match to TRBD1 (6 bases). Trimming left V 0 bases short and J 6 bases short, with 13 bases between. Per germline, CDR1 SGHRS and CDR2 YFSETQ. CDR3 size: 15 residues. The CDR3 sequence is CASSLVGGSGQPQHF. The CDR3 DNA is TGCGCCAGCAGCTTGGTGGGGGGCTCGGGTCAGCCCCAGCATTTT.

This clonotype was picked up a small number of times. The chain is built from TRBV20-1 and TRBJ2-6; 9 nucleotides match TRBD1. Germline-derived CDR1 and CDR2 are DFQATT and SNEGSKA (reference sequence). The J segment lost 2 bases and the V segment lost 6 bases, leaving 8 bases of the junction unmatched. The CDR3 is 16 residues long. CDR3 protein: CSAKGQGGPGANVLTF. The DNA for the CDR3 is TGCAGTGCAAAGGGACAGGGAGGTCCTGGGGCCAACGTCCTGACTTTC.

The chain recombines TRBV5-4 with TRBJ2-2; unclear D gene. The CDR3 contains 12 residues. From germline, CDR1 is SGHNT and CDR2 YYREEE (reference sequence). Deletions cut 2 bases from V and 8 bases from J, with 7 bases between. The DNA of the CDR3 is TGTGCCAGCAGCTTCTTCGGAGGGGAGCTGTTTTTT. This translates into CASSFFGGELFF. The full variable domain, completed using reference TRBV5-4 and TRBJ2-2, is ETGVTQSPTHLIKTRGQQVTLRCSSQSGHNTVSWYQQALGQGPQFIFQYYREEENGRGNFPPRFSGLQFPNYSSELNVNALELDDSALYLCASSFFGGELFFGEGSRLTVL.

The chain links TRBV5-5 to TRBJ1-1; D possibly corresponds to TRBD1 (5 bases). CDR3 size: 15 residues. The germline V gene encodes CDR1 SGHKS and CDR2 YYEKEE (reference sequence). Trimming took off 4 bases at V and 6 bases at J, with 19 bases between the two ends. This CDR3 reads CASSPGIGVGAEAFF. The CDR3, as DNA: TGTGCCAGCAGCCCTGGGATAGGGGTTGGCGCTGAAGCTTTCTTT. The full variable domain, its missing parts supplied by reference TRBV5-5 and TRBJ1-1, is DAGVTQSPTHLIKTRGQQVTLRCSPISGHKSVSWYQQVLGQGPQFIFQYYEKEERGRGNFPDRFSARQFPNYSSELNVNALLLGDSALYLCASSPGIGVGAEAFFGQGTRLTVV.

The V and J genes are TRBV20-1 and TRBJ2-2; possible D gene TRBD2, 5 bases. V gave up 3 bases and J gave up 1 base, with 12 bases separating them. The CDR3 has 15 amino acids. The germline V gene encodes CDR1 DFQATT and CDR2 SNEGSKA (reference sequence). Here the CDR3 reads CSASGRGENTGELFF. The DNA of the CDR3 is TGCAGTGCTAGTGGCCGGGGTGAGAACACCGGGGAGCTGTTTTTT.

This clonotype was seen a few times. This CDR3 reads CSAINQETQYF. The CDR3 DNA reads TGCAGTGCTATAAACCAAGAGACCCAGTACTTC. The genes are TRBV20-1 and TRBJ2-5; D uncertain. This CDR3 has 11 residues. Per the germline V gene, CDR1 is DFQATT and CDR2 is SNEGSKA (reference sequence). V shed 4 bases and J shed 0 bases, with 3 bases lying between them.

This clonotype was observed at least ten times. CDR3 residues: CASTPPPYTLPGELFF. The CDR3 nucleotides are TGCGCCAGCACGCCGCCCCCGTACACCCTACCCGGGGAGCTGTTTTTT. The chain employs TRBV5-1 and TRBJ2-2; no firm D call. Germline CDR1 and CDR2: SGHRS and YFSETQ. CDR3 length: 16 amino acids. Deletions cut 6 bases from V and 6 bases from J, with 21 bases between.

This clonotype was detected many times. The chain joins TRBV12-3 or TRBV12-4 to TRBJ1-1; TRBD1 might be the D (5 bases). V was pared by 3 bases and J by 2 bases, with 10 bases between. The CDR3 is 14 amino acids. Here the CDR3 DNA reads TGTGCCAGCAGTTTGTCACAGGCAAACACTGAAGCTTTCTTT. Translation gives CASSLSQANTEAFF.

The rearrangement uses TRBV27 and TRBJ2-1, with D perhaps TRBD1 (6 bases). V was cut by 3 bases and J by 5 bases, with 11 bases left in between. CDR1 and CDR2 from the germline V gene are MNHEY and SMNVEV (reference sequence). The CDR3 contains 14 residues. For the CDR3, the DNA is TGTGCCAGCAGTTTGACAGGCCAGAACAATGAGCAGTTCTTC. This codes for CASSLTGQNNEQFF.

V usage is TRBV5-1 and J usage is TRBJ1-6; tentative D call: TRBD1 (6 bases). Trimming removed 4 bases from V and 5 bases from J, with 19 bases in between. This CDR3 has 17 residues. The germline V gene encodes CDR1 SGHRS and CDR2 YFSETQ. The CDR3 region has the DNA TGCGCCAGCAGCGAGAGGGGTACAGGGCAAGATAATTCACCCCTCCACTTT. Its protein is CASSERGTGQDNSPLHF.

This clonotype was seen a few times. This chain joins TRBV5-1 and TRBJ1-6, with 7 bases matching TRBD1. V dropped 4 bases and J dropped 13; count of bases not matched to a gene: 11. From germline, CDR1 is SGHRS and CDR2 YFSETQ. This CDR3 is built from 14 residues. The CDR3 here is CASSPAGTDKPLHF. In nucleotides, the CDR3 is TGCGCCAGCAGCCCGGCCGGGACAGACAAGCCCCTCCACTTT.

This clonotype came up a few times. The chain's CDR3 is CASSSAQRTQYF. CDR3 nucleotide sequence: TGTGCCAGCAGTTCAGCGCAAAGAACGCAGTATTTT. This chain joins TRBV12-3 or TRBV12-4 and TRBJ2-3; D is uncertain. This CDR3 is built from 12 residues. V lost 4 bases and J 9 bases, leaving 11 bases between the germline ends.

The chain has TRBV5-4 and TRBJ1-5; tentative D call: TRBD1 (5 bases). Germline V CDR1 and CDR2: SGHNT, YYREEE (reference sequence). The germline V and J ends were trimmed by 3 bases and 0 bases, with 13 bases remaining between them. The CDR3 runs 16 residues. CDR3 bases: TGTGCCAGCAGCTCAATTGGGGGTTATAGCAATCAGCCCCAGCATTTT. Residues: CASSSIGGYSNQPQHF.